This T cell receptor beta chain was captured by sequencing in a study of blood T cells in healthy people across ages. The study, taken as a whole, reports: Per million T cells, TCR beta diversity dropped roughly linearly as age increased.

Trimming removed 1 base from V and 4 bases from J, with 17 bases in between. The CDR3 has 18 amino acids. Germline lookup yields CDR1 KGHSH and CDR2 LQKENI. Comment on this clonotype: No antigen is known for it.

A second about 7 to 12 cycle PCR used barcoded and J-beta primers. Each cDNA molecule, via a template-switch adaptor with 12 random nucleotides, was tagged. Any given sample supplied a minimum of 2.5 million CDR3-containing paired-end reads. TCRdb processed the 5' RACE reads anew with MiXCR; each CDR3 protein has one entry. The data show 1.5 million to 2 million distinct CDR3 sequences, approximately 28% seen once. Donors gave 8.5 to 10 milliliters of peripheral blood apiece. The sequence came from a woman aged 25 to 39 in good health. The chain links TRBV18 to TRBJ2-6; tentatively, D is TRBD1 (6 bases). Sequenced input: blood. CDR3: CASSPRQRQGSGANVLTF. DNA for the CDR3: TGTGCCAGCTCACCACGACAGAGGCAGGGGTCCGGGGCCAACGTCCTGACTTTC.